This TCR beta chain was identified during a study of blood T cells in healthy people across ages. Donors ranged from roughly 6 to 100 years old and were healthy Caucasians in Russia. This CDR3 is 15 amino acids long. V was cut by 3 bases and J by 5 bases, with 17 bases left in between. The germline V gene has CDR1 MDHEN and CDR2 SYDVKM. A second roughly 7 to 11 cycle PCR used barcoded and J-beta primers. Each CDR3 protein is one row after TCRdb ran MiXCR on the 5' RACE reads. This sample carries about 900,000 distinct CDR3 sequences, about 44% of them seen once, and the ten largest clones take about an eighth.

This TCR was recovered from a man younger than 45 in good health. Specimen: blood. The chain joins TRBV28 to TRBJ2-7; D perhaps matches TRBD1 (5 bases). This CDR3 is CASSLSGSGIDEQYF. The CDR3 DNA sequence: TGTGCCAGCAGTTTGTCAGGGTCTGGTATCGACGAGCAGTACTTC.